The 10 T cell receptor beta chains in this list originate from one sample, sequenced in a study of T cell responses to AZD1222 COVID-19 vaccine. Clones were read by immunoSEQ multiplex PCR, and TCRdb kept only the in-frame ones, dropping some. This sample has about 200,000 clones; roughly nine tenths occur once, and the top ten carry around 3.5%. The sample here was peripheral blood, taken 28 days after the second AZD1222 dose. The origin of the receptors is an adult who received the AZD1222 COVID-19 vaccine.

The CDR3: CATSLTGPVSNQPQHF. The CDR3 DNA follows: TGTGCCACCAGCTTGACAGGGCCGGTGAGCAATCAGCCCCAGCATTTT. The chain links TRBV15 to TRBJ1-5, with 7 positions matching TRBD1. V lost 5 bases, J lost 1 base, and 8 bases stayed unmatched. The CDR3 has 16 amino acids. Germline CDR1 reads LNHNV; CDR2 reads YYDKDF (reference sequence).

V usage is TRBV27 and J usage is TRBJ1-2; 8 nucleotides agree with TRBD1. CDR3 length equals 15 residues. Losses at the gene ends were 5 bases for V and 3 bases for J; bases not matched to a gene: 8. The germline V gene has CDR1 MNHEY and CDR2 SMNVEV (reference sequence). This chain's CDR3 is CASSTYRGVYYGYTF. The CDR3 nucleotides read TGTGCCAGCAGTACCTACAGGGGGGTTTACTATGGCTACACCTTC.

The chain is built from TRBV6-5 and TRBJ2-7, with TRBD1 matching over 8 bases. Trimming removed 5 bases from V and 4 bases from J; junction bases left unmatched: 4. The CDR3 is made up of 13 amino acids. In germline, CDR1 is MNHEY, CDR2 SVGAGI. The CDR3 region has the DNA TGTGCCAGCAGTCGACAGGGGAAGTACGAGCAGTACTTC. It specifies CASSRQGKYEQYF.

V is TRBV6-1 and J is TRBJ2-1; a weak D match, TRBD1 (5 bases). From germline, CDR1 is MNHNS and CDR2 SASEGT. The CDR3 runs 15 residues. The ends were cut back, 3 bases at V and 1 base at J, with 10 bases in the middle. The DNA of the CDR3 is TGTGCCAGCAGTGATAGGGGCAGGTCCTACAATGAGCAGTTCTTC. Amino acid sequence: CASSDRGRSYNEQFF.

The V and J genes are TRBV15 and TRBJ1-6; D not resolved. CDR3 length: 13 amino acids. Trimming removed 3 bases at V and 6 bases at J, with 6 bases between. The germline V gene has CDR1 LNHNV and CDR2 YYDKDF (reference sequence). CDR3 in amino acids: CATSSRLNSPLHF. The CDR3 bases are TGTGCCACCAGCAGTAGACTTAATTCACCCCTCCACTTT. Looking up the rest from reference TRBV15 and TRBJ1-6 gives the full variable domain: DAMVIQNPRYQVTQFGKPVTLSCSQTLNHNVMYWYQQKSSQAPKLLFHYYDKDFNNEADTPDNFQSRRPNTSFCFLDIRSPGLGDTAMYLCATSSRLNSPLHFGNGTRLTVT.

This CDR3 is CASSLPLVQVGGYTF. Here the CDR3 DNA reads TGTGCCAGCAGCTTACCCCTGGTACAGGTCGGCGGCTACACCTTC. The V call is TRBV7-9, the J call TRBJ1-2; tentatively, D is TRBD1 (5 bases). The germline gives CDR1 SEHNR, CDR2 FQNEAQ (reference sequence). CDR3 size: 15 residues. The V and J ends lost 2 bases and 8 bases respectively, with 18 bases between them.

In its sample, this clone was seen a few times. The rearrangement links TRBV18 to TRBJ2-7, with a possible D match to TRBD1 (6 bases). CDR1 and CDR2 (germline): KGHSH, LQKENI. V was trimmed by 3 bases and J by 3 bases, leaving 6 bases between them. The CDR3 runs to 12 residues. The CDR3 spells CASSPTGYEQYF. The CDR3 DNA is TGTGCCAGCTCACCGACAGGCTACGAGCAGTACTTC.

The gene calls are TRBV6-5 and TRBJ2-3; possibly TRBD1 for D (6 bases). This CDR3 has 15 amino acids. Germline loops: CDR1 MNHEY, CDR2 SVGAGI. Trimming stripped 6 bases from V and 1 base from J, with 14 bases between. CDR3: CASRGLGQRTDTQYF. Written as DNA, the CDR3 is TGTGCCAGCAGAGGTCTAGGACAGCGCACAGATACGCAGTATTTT.

The chain employs TRBV6-1 and TRBJ1-5, with D unresolved. V lost 5 bases and J lost 6, with 14 bases in between. Germline assignment: CDR1 MNHNS and CDR2 SASEGT. The CDR3 runs to 14 residues. As DNA, the CDR3 is TGTGCCAGCAGTTATTTGGGGTCCGGTCAGCCCCAGCATTTT. This codes for CASSYLGSGQPQHF.

The chain has TRBV5-1 and TRBJ1-1; weak D call: TRBD1 (5 bases). The germline V gene has CDR1 SGHRS and CDR2 YFSETQ. V lost 4 bases and J lost 3, with 16 bases in between. CDR3 size: 15 residues. CDR3 nucleotide sequence: TGCGCCAGCAGCCCGGGCCTTCTAGGGGACACTGAAGCTTTCTTT. It specifies CASSPGLLGDTEAFF.